Below are 20 T cell receptor beta chains sequenced from a single sample in a study of OX40 agonist ivuxolimab in advanced cancers. The repertoire was sequenced with immunoSEQ multiplex PCR; TCRdb's copy has only in-frame clones and lacks some. The table includes about 50,000 clones, approximately 89% detected once. Sequenced here: CD4+ or CD8+ T cells sorted from blood, sampled in a trial of the OX40 agonist ivuxolimab. The receptor source for this set is an adult with an advanced solid tumor such as melanoma, head and neck, liver or kidney cancer.

This chain joins TRBV7-9 and TRBJ1-2; D is undetermined. The germline V and J ends were trimmed by 4 bases and 0 bases, with 15 bases remaining between them. The length of the CDR3 is 16 residues. CDR1 and CDR2 (germline): SEHNR, FQNEAQ (reference sequence). As DNA, the CDR3 is TGTGCCAGCAGCTCCCCGGGGAGTCCCTCTAACTATGGCTACACCTTC. This encodes CASSSPGSPSNYGYTF.

V gene TRBV11-1 combines with J gene TRBJ2-7; D remains ambiguous. The germline CDR1 and CDR2 sequences are SGHAT and FQDESV (reference sequence). CDR3 size: 11 residues. Trimming shortened V by 4 bases and J by 1 base, and 2 bases separated the two germline ends. The CDR3 sequence: CASSSSYEQYF. CDR3 DNA sequence: TGTGCCAGCAGCTCTTCCTACGAGCAGTACTTC.

V and J are TRBV4-1 and TRBJ1-2; 10 bases are shared with TRBD1. The germline gives CDR1 MGHRA, CDR2 YSYEKL. The ends lost 2 bases at V and 5 bases at J; junction bases unmatched: 8. The CDR3 extends over 16 amino acids. The CDR3 DNA reads TGCGCCAGCAGCCAAAATCCGGGACAGGGGTTTTATGGCTACACCTTC. It codes for CASSQNPGQGFYGYTF.

The genes are TRBV28 and TRBJ2-4; D is perhaps TRBD1 (6 bases). Trimming pared 8 bases from V and 2 bases from J, leaving 22 bases between. The CDR3 is made up of 17 amino acids. The germline CDR1 and CDR2 sequences are MDHEN and SYDVKM. In DNA form, the CDR3 reads TGTGCCAGCCTAACCAAAATACAGGGAGTCTCCAAAAACATTCAGTACTTC. Translation: CASLTKIQGVSKNIQYF.

The chain has TRBV6-1 and TRBJ2-1; no clear D gene. CDR1 and CDR2 from the germline V gene are MNHNS and SASEGT. Trimming pared 3 bases from V and 5 bases from J, leaving 17 bases between. The CDR3 consists of 16 residues. CDR3 nucleotides: TGTGCCAGCAGTGATGCCGGACGGCAGATAGACAATGAGCAGTTCTTC. This codes for CASSDAGRQIDNEQFF.

This clone was detected a few times. The gene calls are TRBV6-1 and TRBJ2-7; D gene unclear. V dropped 2 bases and J dropped 4 bases, with 21 bases sitting between them. CDR1 MNHNS and CDR2 SASEGT come from the germline V gene. This CDR3 spans 17 amino acids. CDR3 loop: CASSEYSGLESIYEQYV. The CDR3, as DNA: TGTGCCAGCAGTGAATATAGTGGCCTCGAATCAATTTACGAGCAGTACGTC.

This rearrangement joins TRBV7-3 to TRBJ2-1, with TRBD2 identical over 11 bases. Per germline, CDR1 SGHTA and CDR2 FQGTGA. This CDR3 is built from 15 residues. Trimming removed 2 bases from V and 5 bases from J; junction bases left unmatched: 2. In DNA form, the CDR3 reads TGTGCCAGCAGCTTAGGGACTAGCGGTAACAATGAGCAGTTCTTC. Translating gives CASSLGTSGNNEQFF.

This chain uses TRBV7-9 with TRBJ2-7; 7 bases are shared with TRBD1. CDR1 is SEHNR, CDR2 FQNEAQ, per germline (reference sequence). The CDR3 covers 15 residues. The ends lost 5 bases at V and 0 bases at J; junction bases unmatched: 7. The CDR3 sequence is CASSAVTGHSYEQYF. The CDR3 DNA reads TGTGCCAGCAGCGCGGTGACAGGGCACTCCTACGAGCAGTACTTC.

The table lists this clone with a few counts. The chain combines TRBV7-9 with TRBJ2-7, with TRBD1 matching 10 bases. This CDR3 spans 16 amino acids. J lost 1 base, V lost 5 bases, and 8 bases had no gene match. Germline assignment: CDR1 SEHNR and CDR2 FQNEAQ (reference sequence). The CDR3 DNA reads as TGTGCCAGCAGCCACTCCGACAGGGGGCATTCCTACGAGCAGTACTTC. This gives the protein CASSHSDRGHSYEQYF.

The genes are TRBV2 and TRBJ2-7, with a possible D match to TRBD2 (5 bases). Trimming took 2 bases from V and 3 from J, leaving 11 bases between them. Germline CDR1 SNHLY, CDR2 FYNNEI. The CDR3 length is 14 residues. This CDR3 is CASSEPGYYYEQYF. The DNA for the CDR3 is TGTGCCAGCAGTGAACCGGGATATTACTACGAGCAGTACTTC.

The CDR3 region is CASSFHRDRGYEQYF. In DNA, the CDR3 is TGCGCCAGCAGCTTCCACCGGGACAGGGGCTACGAGCAGTACTTC. The genes are TRBV5-1 and TRBJ2-7; the match to TRBD1 covers 10 bases. Germline V gene lookup returns CDR1 SGHRS and CDR2 YFSETQ. The trim removed 2 bases at V and 3 bases at J, leaving 5 bases unmatched. This CDR3 has 15 residues.

This rearrangement joins TRBV7-2 to TRBJ2-7; D may be TRBD1 or TRBD2 (6 bases each). From germline, CDR1 is SGHTA and CDR2 FQGNSA. The CDR3 spans 15 residues. Trimming removed 1 base at V and 0 bases at J, with 10 bases between. CDR3 bases: TGTGCCAGCAGCTTAGGGAGGGACAACTCCTACGAGCAGTACTTC. Translated, it gives CASSLGRDNSYEQYF.

The chain couples TRBV27 to TRBJ2-7, with D uncertain. CDR3 size: 13 residues. V was trimmed by 2 bases and J by 2 bases, leaving 7 bases between them. Germline loops: CDR1 MNHEY, CDR2 SMNVEV (reference sequence). In DNA, the CDR3 is TGTGCCAGCAGTTTAGGTGACACCTACGAGCAGTACTTC. The encoded protein is CASSLGDTYEQYF.

The rearrangement links TRBV28 to TRBJ2-3; D remains unclear. Trimming removed 6 bases from V and 4 bases from J, with 11 bases in between. The germline V gene encodes CDR1 MDHEN and CDR2 SYDVKM. The CDR3 loop spans 13 amino acids. CDR3 region: CASSLDSADTQYF. The CDR3 nucleotides are TGTGCCAGCAGCCTAGACTCGGCAGATACGCAGTATTTT.

J is TRBJ1-5 and V is TRBV5-8, with TRBD1 identical over 10 bases. The CDR3 is made up of 15 amino acids. The J segment lost 3 bases and the V segment lost 4 bases, leaving 4 bases of the junction unmatched. Per germline, CDR1 SGHTS and CDR2 YDEGEE. CDR3 protein: CASSPGQGYNQPQHF. The CDR3 nucleotides read TGTGCCAGCAGCCCGGGACAGGGGTACAATCAGCCCCAGCATTTT.

The V call is TRBV7-3, the J call TRBJ2-2; tentative D call: TRBD2 (6 bases). The length of the CDR3 is 14 residues. From germline, CDR1 is SGHTA and CDR2 FQGTGA. With 2 bases removed from V and 7 bases from J, the gap between germline ends came to 11 bases. CDR3 DNA sequence: TGTGCCAGCAGCTTAGAACTAGCTGGCGGGGAGCTGTTTTTT. Translation: CASSLELAGGELFF.

This chain uses TRBV5-4 with TRBJ2-3; 10 nucleotides agree with TRBD2. Per the germline V gene, CDR1 is SGHNT and CDR2 is YYREEE (reference sequence). The CDR3 runs 17 residues. V was pared by 4 bases and J by 5 bases, with 13 bases of the junction left unmatched. This CDR3 is CASSRVVSSGGLDTQYF. The CDR3 DNA reads as TGTGCCAGCAGCAGGGTCGTGTCTAGCGGGGGTTTAGATACGCAGTATTTT.

This sequence joins TRBV2 and TRBJ1-2, with D unresolved. The length of the CDR3 is 12 residues. V lost 8 bases and J lost 6, with 13 bases in between. CDR1 SNHLY and CDR2 FYNNEI come from the germline V gene. CDR3: CASFYGGNGYTF. CDR3 in DNA: TGTGCCAGCTTTTATGGAGGGAATGGCTACACCTTC.

This rearrangement joins TRBV2 to TRBJ2-3; D not certain. There are 13 residues in the CDR3. Germline CDR1 is SNHLY and CDR2 is FYNNEI. Between the trimmed V and J ends, which lost 7 bases and 6 bases, there was a span of 14 bases. For the CDR3, the DNA is TGTGCCAGCATCGTACACCCCGGGGATACGCAGTATTTT. This codes for CASIVHPGDTQYF.

This rearrangement joins TRBV7-8 to TRBJ2-1; 7 positions agree with TRBD2. CDR1 is SGHVS and CDR2 is FQNEAQ in the germline V gene. Trimming cost V 8 bases and J 0 bases; bases outside gene matches: 4. The CDR3 length is 14 residues. CDR3 sequence (DNA): TGTGCCAGCCGTTGGACTAGCTCCTACAATGAGCAGTTCTTC. It is translated as CASRWTSSYNEQFF.